This section outlines one TCR beta chain sequence together with its context. Sequencing used immunoSEQ multiplex PCR; TCRdb keeps in-frame clones, though not all of them. The sample includes 150,000 or so clones, 65% to 90% of them seen just once. Trimming at V came to 6 bases and at J to 2 bases, leaving 0 bases not matched to a gene. The CDR3 sequence is 15 residues long. Germline CDR1 and CDR2: MNHEY and SMNVEV (reference sequence). These data are taken from a study of blood T cell repertoires in COVID-19. Overall study context: Sites across the United States, Italy and Spain contributed samples from acute and convalescent COVID-19. Nucleic acid was either cDNA or gDNA, and it came from T cells, B-cell-depleted T cells, or PBMCs.

Specimen: peripheral blood. The rearrangement uses TRBV27 and TRBJ1-6, with TRBD1 identical over 11 bases. This clonotype originated in a woman between 40 and 50 years old with COVID-19, enrolled during active disease. The CDR3: CASRDRGPYNSPLHF. The CDR3 DNA reads TGTGCCAGCAGGGACAGGGGGCCCTATAATTCACCCCTCCACTTT.